This TCR beta chain was captured by sequencing in a study of breast tumors, draining lymph nodes, adjacent tissues. TCRdb processed the multiplex PCR reads anew with MiXCR; each CDR3 protein has one entry. Found here are about 25,000 distinct CDR3 sequences, about 24% of them singletons; the top ten hold 13%. This clonotype was seen many times. This receptor was identified in a female donor with breast cancer. Some clones in this sample may be carry-over from other donors' samples. The source material was breast tumor tissue.

The CDR3 nucleotides read TGCAGCGTTGAACTATCCGACGCAGGGCGGAATGGCTACACCTTC. Amino acid sequence: CSVELSDAGRNGYTF. The chain is built from TRBV29-1 and TRBJ1-2; weak D call: TRBD1 (5 bases). The CDR3 has 15 amino acids. Germline CDR1 reads SQVTM; CDR2 reads ANQGSEA. V was trimmed by 2 bases and J by 6 bases, leaving 19 bases between them.